These 6 T cell receptor beta chains were sequenced from one sample in a study of identical twins. TCRdb ran MiXCR on the 5' RACE reads and lists one entry per CDR3 protein. The profile shows fewer than 350,000 distinct CDR3 sequences, about 8.3% of them singletons. These data are also associated with another study on yellow fever vaccine responses in identical twins.

Sequenced: memory (CD45RO+) T cells sorted from blood. Receptor source: a woman under 30 in good health.

This clonotype showed up just a few times. This chain links TRBV6-1 with TRBJ1-2; no clear D gene. CDR3 length: 16 residues. Trimming shortened V by 3 bases and J by 9 bases, and 23 bases separated the two germline ends. Germline CDR1 is MNHNS and CDR2 is SASEGT. In DNA form, the CDR3 reads TGTGCCAGCAGTGACAGTCTCTACCGGAGTGAGGTACGCTACACCTTC. Translated: CASSDSLYRSEVRYTF.

The sample holds a few counts of this clonotype. This sequence joins TRBV21-1 and TRBJ2-7; TRBD1 is taken as the D call from the table, unchecked against the DNA. TRBV21-1 is flagged as a pseudogene. The CDR3 spans 12 residues. CDR3 loop: CASSTTGEEQYV. The CDR3 nucleotides are TGTGCCAGCAGCACGACAGGGGAGGAGCAGTACGTC.

This clonotype was seen at least ten times. This chain links TRBV5-1 with TRBJ1-1; no firm D call. This CDR3 contains 13 residues. Germline V gene data show CDR1 as SGHRS and CDR2 as YFSETQ. V dropped 1 base and J dropped 1 base, with 5 bases sitting between them. The CDR3 spells CASSLMENTEAFF. The CDR3 region has the DNA TGCGCCAGCAGCTTGATGGAGAACACTGAAGCTTTCTTT. The full variable domain, in which reference TRBV5-1 and TRBJ1-1 provide the parts outside the CDR3, is KAGVTQTPRYLIKTRGQQVTLSCSPISGHRSVSWYQQTPGQGLQFLFEYFSETQRNKGNFPGRFSGRQFSNSRSEMNVSTLELGDSALYLCASSLMENTEAFFGQGTRLTVV.

J is TRBJ2-7 and V is TRBV10-2, with a tentative D call TRBD2 (6 bases). Germline values: CDR1 WSHSY, CDR2 SAAADI. Deletions cut 1 base from V and 1 base from J, with 8 bases between. The CDR3 covers 14 residues. The DNA of the CDR3 is TGCGCCAGCAGTGAGTGGCGGGATTCCTACGAGCAGTACGTC. Translating it yields CASSEWRDSYEQYV.

This clonotype was observed a few times. The chain combines TRBV4-1 with TRBJ2-1; 7 bases agree with TRBD2. Trimming removed 2 bases from V and 7 bases from J; junction bases left unmatched: 11. Germline values: CDR1 MGHRA, CDR2 YSYEKL. This CDR3 region has 16 residues. In nucleotides, the CDR3 is TGCGCCAGCAGCCAACCTTGGAGCGGGACGGAGAATGAGCAGTTCTTC. Its protein is CASSQPWSGTENEQFF.

The J gene is TRBJ2-1, the V gene TRBV18, with TRBD1 matching over 10 bases. The germline CDR1 and CDR2 sequences are KGHSH and LQKENI. V lost 3 bases, J lost 8 bases, and 7 bases stayed unmatched. CDR3 size: 15 residues. This CDR3 reads CASSPRDRGRDEQFF. The CDR3 DNA reads TGTGCCAGCTCACCCAGGGACAGGGGTCGTGATGAGCAGTTCTTC.